These 29 T cell receptor beta chains share one sample of origin, sequenced in a study of monozygotic twins with inflammatory bowel disease. TCRdb re-called the 5' RACE reads and gives one entry per CDR3 protein, without DNA. This listing includes about 85,000 distinct CDR3 sequences. Sequences were obtained from blood. The receptors originated from a human donor with ulcerative colitis or Crohn's disease, or a healthy co-twin of an affected twin (not recorded which).

The chain couples TRBV20-1 to TRBJ2-5; TCRdb outputs TRBD1, but without DNA this stays unchecked. This CDR3 spans 14 amino acids. Germline CDR1 and CDR2: DFQATT and SNEGSKA (reference sequence). The CDR3 reads CSASIPGGGETQYF.

The chain links TRBV10-3 to TRBJ2-1; TCRdb picks TRBD1, but there is no DNA to check that call. The CDR3 extends over 16 amino acids. Germline-derived CDR1 and CDR2 are ENHRY and SYGVKD. CDR3 in amino acids: CAISDSRGSSYNEQFF.

The chain has TRBV2 and TRBJ2-7; TCRdb's D call of TRBD1 is untestable without DNA. Germline V CDR1 and CDR2: SNHLY, FYNNEI. The CDR3 contains 13 residues. The CDR3 region is CASSGGQAVEQYF.

The rearrangement joins TRBV5-1 to TRBJ2-7; TCRdb returns TRBD1, unconfirmable since there is no DNA. Looked up from germline, CDR1 is SGHRS and CDR2 is YFSETQ. This CDR3 contains 14 residues. CDR3 in amino acids: CASSFTSDRVPQYF.

V usage is TRBV4-1 and J usage is TRBJ1-5; TCRdb's D call, TRBD1, is unchecked because there is no DNA. Germline CDR1 MGHRA, CDR2 YSYEKL. The CDR3 spans 14 residues. The CDR3 sequence: CASSWTEYNPPQHF.

V is TRBV20-1 and J is TRBJ1-5; the D call of TRBD1 rests on TCRdb alone, since no DNA is present to check it. CDR1 DFQATT and CDR2 SNEGSKA come from the germline V gene (reference sequence). The CDR3 sequence is 14 residues long. CDR3 residues: CSAIGQGANQPQHF.

The chain recombines TRBV20-1 with TRBJ1-5; TCRdb proposes TRBD1, but this gene call is untestable without DNA. Per the germline V gene, CDR1 is DFQATT and CDR2 is SNEGSKA (reference sequence). This CDR3 region has 14 residues. The chain's CDR3 is CSARVLTGSQPQHF.

The chain has TRBV18 and TRBJ1-6; the TCRdb D gene call, TRBD1, has no DNA to confirm it. The CDR3 has 16 residues. The V gene's germline CDR1 is KGHSH and CDR2 LQKENI. CDR3 amino acids: CASSRNGGSEDSPLHF. The whole variable domain, filled in from reference TRBV18 and TRBJ1-6, reads NAGVMQNPRHLVRRRGQEARLRCSPMKGHSHVYWYRQLPEEGLKFMVYLQKENIIDESGMPKERFSAEFPKEGPSILRIQQVVRGDSAAYFCASSRNGGSEDSPLHFGNGTRLTVT.

The rearrangement joins TRBV18 to TRBJ1-1. CDR1 and CDR2 (germline): KGHSH, LQKENI. CDR3 length: 13 amino acids. The CDR3 loop reads CASSLAGLSEAFF.

This chain connects TRBV7-2 to TRBJ2-1. This CDR3 has 14 residues. CDR1 SGHTA and CDR2 FQGNSA come from the germline V gene. CDR3 region: CASSLGARSNEQFF.

The gene calls are TRBV7-8 and TRBJ1-5. The CDR3 runs 16 residues. CDR1 is SGHVS and CDR2 is FQNEAQ in the germline V gene. CDR3 amino acids: CASSLEGAYVNQPQHF.

The rearrangement links TRBV12-3 or TRBV12-4 to TRBJ1-1; there is no DNA to check the TCRdb D call of TRBD1. The CDR3 consists of 17 residues. This CDR3 reads CASSHQGSLGKVAEAFF.

The rearrangement joins TRBV5-5 to TRBJ1-2; TCRdb returns TRBD1, unconfirmable since there is no DNA. Germline CDR1 reads SGHKS; CDR2 reads YYEKEE (reference sequence). The CDR3 extends over 14 amino acids. This CDR3 is CASSLGGRDYGYTF.

The chain uses TRBV19 and TRBJ1-5; TCRdb picks TRBD1, but there is no DNA to check that call. The CDR3 extends over 14 amino acids. Germline V gene lookup returns CDR1 LNHDA and CDR2 SQIVND (reference sequence). The CDR3 loop reads CASTLTGSNQPQHF.

Here the CDR3 reads CASSEVGALYGYTF. The V gene is TRBV6-1, the J gene TRBJ1-2. The CDR3 runs 14 residues. Germline CDR1 MNHNS, CDR2 SASEGT.

This CDR3 is CASSQERGRTGTLNEKLFF. This sequence joins TRBV14 and TRBJ1-4; TCRdb calls TRBD1, which cannot be checked without DNA. Germline V gene sequence: CDR1 SGHDN, CDR2 FVKESK. The CDR3 is 19 residues long.

This chain joins TRBV7-9 and TRBJ2-2; TCRdb calls TRBD1, which cannot be checked without DNA. Germline V gene lookup returns CDR1 SEHNR and CDR2 FQNEAQ (reference sequence). The CDR3 is 16 amino acids. CDR3 residues: CASSPLDRGNTGELFF.

The V call is TRBV11-2, the J call TRBJ2-7; the D call of TRBD1 rests on TCRdb alone, since no DNA is present to check it. Germline V gene sequence: CDR1 SGHAT, CDR2 FQNNGV. The CDR3 is 17 residues long. CDR3: CASSFLGPGEGLWEQYF.

CDR3: CASSFSGRRVVETQYF. The chain links TRBV5-4 to TRBJ2-5; TCRdb designates TRBD1, a call that cannot be tested without DNA. This CDR3 comprises 16 residues. Germline CDR1 is SGHNT and CDR2 is YYREEE (reference sequence).

The chain employs TRBV5-1 and TRBJ2-1. CDR3 length: 13 amino acids. The germline gives CDR1 SGHRS, CDR2 YFSETQ. This CDR3 is CASSWGPVNEQFF.

The V call is TRBV29-1, the J call TRBJ1-2; with no DNA, the TCRdb D assignment of TRBD1 cannot be verified. The CDR3 is made up of 13 amino acids. Germline values: CDR1 SQVTM, CDR2 ANQGSEA. CDR3 sequence reads: CSVVRQGGYGYTF.

V and J are TRBV9 and TRBJ2-7; without DNA, the TCRdb call of TRBD2 cannot be checked. This CDR3 contains 14 residues. Germline V CDR1 and CDR2: SGDLS, YYNGEE. CDR3 in amino acids: CASSPLVAPIRQYF.

The chain uses TRBV5-1 and TRBJ2-1; TCRdb indicates TRBD1, and absent DNA this call remains unverified. CDR1 and CDR2 from the germline V gene are SGHRS and YFSETQ. The CDR3 contains 14 residues. CDR3 in amino acids: CASSFGQGGLEQFF.

This chain connects TRBV5-1 to TRBJ1-6; TCRdb's assignment of TRBD1 cannot be checked, as there is no DNA. Per the germline V gene, CDR1 is SGHRS and CDR2 is YFSETQ. There are 14 residues in the CDR3. The chain's CDR3 is CASSFETGGSPLHF.

This sequence joins TRBV18 and TRBJ2-2. Germline V gene lookup returns CDR1 KGHSH and CDR2 LQKENI. This CDR3 has 16 amino acids. CDR3 region: CASSPVGQLNTGELFF.

The J gene is TRBJ2-7, the V gene TRBV28; TCRdb's D call of TRBD1 is untestable without DNA. The CDR3 consists of 14 residues. Germline lookup yields CDR1 MDHEN and CDR2 SYDVKM. The CDR3 reads CASQATPASYEQYF.

This rearrangement joins TRBV20-1 to TRBJ2-3; TCRdb's D call, TRBD2, is unchecked because there is no DNA. CDR3 length equals 15 residues. Germline assignment: CDR1 DFQATT and CDR2 SNEGSKA (reference sequence). The CDR3 sequence is CSARLAGGYTDTQYF.

This rearrangement joins TRBV10-2 to TRBJ2-7. Germline V gives CDR1 WSHSY, CDR2 SAAADI. The length of the CDR3 is 14 residues. CDR3 residues: CASSEIGQNYEQYF.

The V and J genes are TRBV19 and TRBJ1-4; lacking DNA, the TRBD1 call made by TCRdb goes unchecked. The CDR3 loop spans 15 amino acids. CDR1 is LNHDA and CDR2 is SQIVND in the germline V gene (reference sequence). The chain's CDR3 is CASSSTGGLNEKLFF.